This T cell receptor beta chain was recorded in a study of cytomegalovirus exposure and HLA in healthy donors. Primers for the PCR totalled 60 Vbeta and 13 Jbeta. Repertoires were generated with immunoSEQ multiplex PCR, while TCRdb's copy carries only in-frame clones and drops some. The sample shows 150,000 to 200,000 clones, roughly 79% of them seen only once. Per the germline V gene, CDR1 is MNHEY and CDR2 is SMNVEV (reference sequence). The CDR3 contains 14 residues. Trimming removed 8 bases at V and 0 bases at J, with 8 bases between. This clonotype was obtained from a woman aged 18-29 years in good health and CMV-seropositive. The chain employs TRBV27 and TRBJ1-6; D ambiguous. Source material: PBMCs. CDR3 in amino acids: CASGRSSYNSPLHF. CDR3 nucleotide sequence: TGTGCCAGCGGGAGAAGCTCCTATAATTCACCCCTCCACTTT.